This T cell receptor beta chain was identified in a study of blood T cell repertoires in COVID-19. This CDR3 contains 14 residues. The germline CDR1 and CDR2 sequences are LGHNA and YSLEER. Trimming removed 2 bases from V and 2 bases from J, with 10 bases in between. How the authors handled the data: From reference gene primer amplification, estimates of nucleated cell counts were derived. Clones were read by immunoSEQ multiplex PCR, and TCRdb kept only the in-frame ones, dropping some. D and trimming were read from the DNA, whereas the V and J calls and clone size are those reported in that table. The sample yields around 180,000 clones, roughly 85% seen once.

The V call is TRBV4-3, the J call TRBJ2-7; maybe TRBD1 (5 bases). The sequenced sample was peripheral blood. This TCR derives from a human donor with active or convalescent COVID-19. The donor label of this sample is uncertain. DNA of the CDR3: TGCGCCAGCAGCCAACAGCAGGGCCCCTACGAGCAGTACTTC. Protein sequence: CASSQQQGPYEQYF.